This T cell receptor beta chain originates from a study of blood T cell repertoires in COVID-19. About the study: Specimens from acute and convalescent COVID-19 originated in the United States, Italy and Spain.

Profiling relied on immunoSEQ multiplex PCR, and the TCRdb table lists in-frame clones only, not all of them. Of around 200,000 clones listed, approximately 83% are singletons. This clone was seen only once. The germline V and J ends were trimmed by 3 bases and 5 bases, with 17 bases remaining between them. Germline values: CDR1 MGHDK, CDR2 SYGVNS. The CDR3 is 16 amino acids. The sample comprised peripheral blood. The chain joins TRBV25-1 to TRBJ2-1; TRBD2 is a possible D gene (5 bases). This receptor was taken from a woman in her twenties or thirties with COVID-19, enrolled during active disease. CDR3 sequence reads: CASSDPGKPFHNEQFF. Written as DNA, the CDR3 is TGTGCCAGCAGTGACCCCGGGAAACCCTTCCACAATGAGCAGTTCTTC.